These 5 T cell receptor beta chains were all obtained from the same sample, sequenced in a study of vaccination and CD4 T cells after COVID-19 (dated by TCRdb to between 2021 and 2024). In the paper's terms, the treatment or condition label means: roughly 10-day PBMC culture with coronavirus spike peptide pools or control peptides (ViraFEST assay). The antigens for these receptors are not known. The library was made by PCR. Sequencing took place on an Illumina iSeq 100. DNA from cultured CD4+ T cells was subjected to TCR sequencing with the Oncomine TCR Beta short-read assay at the Johns Hopkins FTIC core. TCRdb ran its own pipeline on the public reads, namely fastp trimming at Q25 and MiXCR clone calling, and kept in-frame beta chains. When rows share a CDR3 protein, they turn into one entry using the most common DNA and genes. The sample table lists about 3,200 distinct CDR3 sequences, approximately 24% of them with a count of one. The ten largest make up 40% to 65% of the sample.

This specimen was CD4+ T cells from blood, cultured in vitro, taken after SARS-CoV-2 vaccination. The receptor source for this set is a human donor who had recovered from COVID-19.

This chain connects TRBV29-1 to TRBJ1-2; 9 nucleotides agree with TRBD1. The CDR3 totals 15 residues. V dropped 6 bases and J dropped 5; count of bases not matched to a gene: 13. Per germline, CDR1 SQVTM and CDR2 ANQGSEA. CDR3 protein: CSVPKAVQGAYGYTF. As DNA, the CDR3 is TGCAGCGTCCCAAAGGCGGTACAGGGGGCATATGGCTACACCTTC.

This chain connects TRBV20-1 to TRBJ1-1; maybe TRBD1 (5 bases). The CDR3 runs to 13 residues. The V gene's germline CDR1 is DFQATT and CDR2 SNEGSKA (reference sequence). V shed 3 bases and J shed 5 bases, with 13 bases lying between them. CDR3 sequence: CSARTTGGTEAFF. Here the CDR3 DNA reads TGCAGTGCTAGGACAACGGGGGGGACTGAAGCTTTCTTT.

This clonotype showed up just a few times. This chain connects TRBV7-2 to TRBJ2-3, with D perhaps assigned TRBD1 or TRBD2 (5 bases each). V was pared by 8 bases and J by 3 bases, with 15 bases between. Germline V gives CDR1 SGHTA, CDR2 FQGNSA. The CDR3 spans 14 residues. CDR3 DNA: TGTGCCAGCGGCTGGGGCAGGAGGACAGATACGCAGTATTTT. Translating gives CASGWGRRTDTQYF.

The chain has TRBV6-1 and TRBJ2-1; D may be TRBD1 (6 bases). Trimming shortened V by 5 bases and J by 8 bases, and 19 bases separated the two germline ends. The CDR3 covers 15 residues. The germline CDR1 and CDR2 sequences are MNHNS and SASEGT. As DNA, the CDR3 is TGTGCCAGCAGTACCCTACCGGGACAAAGAGATGAGCAGTTCTTC. Amino acids: CASSTLPGQRDEQFF.

The chain has TRBV10-3 and TRBJ2-7; TRBD1 aligns across 11 bases. J was trimmed by 4 bases and V by 6 bases; bases with no gene match: 2. Germline values: CDR1 ENHRY, CDR2 SYGVKD. The CDR3 has 13 residues. The CDR3 is CAISGTGGYEQYF. The DNA of the CDR3 is TGTGCCATCAGCGGGACAGGGGGGTACGAGCAGTACTTC.